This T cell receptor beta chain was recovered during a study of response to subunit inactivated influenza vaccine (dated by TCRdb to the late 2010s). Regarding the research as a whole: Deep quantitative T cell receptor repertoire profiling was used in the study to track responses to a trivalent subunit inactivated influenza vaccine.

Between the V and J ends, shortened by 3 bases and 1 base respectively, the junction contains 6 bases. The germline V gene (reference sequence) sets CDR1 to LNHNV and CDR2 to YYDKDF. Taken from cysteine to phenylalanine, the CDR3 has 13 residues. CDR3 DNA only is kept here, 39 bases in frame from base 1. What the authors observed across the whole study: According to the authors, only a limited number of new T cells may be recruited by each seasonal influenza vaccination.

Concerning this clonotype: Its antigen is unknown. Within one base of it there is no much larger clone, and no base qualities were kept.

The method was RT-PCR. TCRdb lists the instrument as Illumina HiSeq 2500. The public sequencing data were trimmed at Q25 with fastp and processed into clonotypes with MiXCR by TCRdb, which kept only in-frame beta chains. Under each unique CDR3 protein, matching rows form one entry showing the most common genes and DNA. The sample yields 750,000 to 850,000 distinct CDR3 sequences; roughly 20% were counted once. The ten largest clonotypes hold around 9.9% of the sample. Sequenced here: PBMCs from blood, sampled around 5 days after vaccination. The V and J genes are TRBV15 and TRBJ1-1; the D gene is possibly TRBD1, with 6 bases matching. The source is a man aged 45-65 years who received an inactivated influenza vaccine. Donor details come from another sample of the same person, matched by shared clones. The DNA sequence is TGTGCCACCAGCAGGACAGGGAACACTGAAGCTTTCTTT. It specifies CATSRTGNTEAFF.